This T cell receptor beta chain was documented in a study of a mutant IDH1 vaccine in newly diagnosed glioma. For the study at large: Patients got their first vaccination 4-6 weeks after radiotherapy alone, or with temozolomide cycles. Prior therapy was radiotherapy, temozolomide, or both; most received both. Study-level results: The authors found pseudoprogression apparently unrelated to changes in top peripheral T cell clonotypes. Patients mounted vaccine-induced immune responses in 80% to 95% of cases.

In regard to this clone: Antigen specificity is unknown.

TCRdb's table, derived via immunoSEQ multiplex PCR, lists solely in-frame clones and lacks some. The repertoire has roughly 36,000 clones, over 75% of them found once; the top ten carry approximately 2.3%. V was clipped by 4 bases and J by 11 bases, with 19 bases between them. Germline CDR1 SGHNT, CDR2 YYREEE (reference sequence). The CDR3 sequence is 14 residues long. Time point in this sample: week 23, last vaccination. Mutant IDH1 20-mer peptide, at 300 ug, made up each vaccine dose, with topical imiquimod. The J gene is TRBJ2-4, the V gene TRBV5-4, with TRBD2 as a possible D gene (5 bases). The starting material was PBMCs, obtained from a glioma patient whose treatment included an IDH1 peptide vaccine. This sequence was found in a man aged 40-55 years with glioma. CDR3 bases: TGTGCCAGCAGCGTGAGGACTGGTGGCACTTTTCAGTACTTC. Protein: CASSVRTGGTFQYF.